A single sample is the source of the 24 T cell receptor beta chains below, sequenced in a study of shared clonotypes between healthy human individuals. Sequenced by immunoSEQ multiplex PCR; TCRdb stores in-frame clones only, minus some. Altogether around 530,000 clones are present, about 80% being singletons, with the ten largest covering about 11%. Sequenced input: PBMCs. These receptors all stem from a middle-aged woman in good health. Some clones in this sample may be carry-over from other donors' samples.

This clone has only a few counts. The chain recombines TRBV20-1 with TRBJ2-1, with 8 positions matching TRBD2. In germline, CDR1 is DFQATT, CDR2 SNEGSKA (reference sequence). The CDR3 has 10 residues. With V trimmed by 7 bases and J by 16 bases, 9 bases remained unmatched. This chain's CDR3 is CSVREARLFF. CDR3 sequence (DNA): TGCAGTGTGCGGGAGGCCCGGTTATTCTTC.

The genes are TRBV5-1 and TRBJ2-3, with 8 bases identical to TRBD1. With 0 bases clipped from V and 4 bases from J, the junction kept 10 bases outside the gene matches. Looked up from germline, CDR1 is SGHRS and CDR2 is YFSETQ. This CDR3 is 17 amino acids long. Here the CDR3 reads CASSLVLQGAVADTQYF. CDR3 nucleotide sequence: TGCGCCAGCAGCTTGGTCCTCCAGGGGGCAGTAGCAGATACGCAGTATTTT.

The chain uses TRBV29-1 and TRBJ2-2, with 8 bases aligning to TRBD2. CDR1 SQVTM and CDR2 ANQGSEA come from the germline V gene. V dropped 0 bases and J dropped 0; count of bases not matched to a gene: 3. CDR3 length equals 16 residues. The DNA for the CDR3 is TGCAGCGTTGAAGACCTACTAGCGGCGAACACCGGGGAGCTGTTTTTT. It codes for CSVEDLLAANTGELFF.

As concerns this clone: It differs at one base from a far larger clone, so likely a read error. The chain recombines TRBV2 with TRBJ1-5, with D perhaps matching TRBD1 (5 bases). The V end lost 2 bases, the J end lost 2 bases, and 10 bases lay between the germline ends. The length of the CDR3 is 15 residues. Germline V gene data show CDR1 as SNHLY and CDR2 as FYNNEI. CDR3 sequence reads: CASSEQGDGNQPQHF. The DNA of the CDR3 is TGTGCCAGCAGTGAACAGGGCGATGGCAATCAGCCCCAGCATTTT.

The chain couples TRBV6-6 to TRBJ1-3; D is uncertain. CDR1 is MNHNY and CDR2 is SVGAGI in the germline V gene (reference sequence). Trimming took off 2 bases at V and 2 bases at J, with 7 bases between the two ends. This CDR3 is built from 14 residues. CDR3 amino acids: CASSYVVTGNTIYF. The CDR3 nucleotides read TGTGCCAGCAGTTACGTGGTAACTGGAAACACCATATATTTT.

This chain joins TRBV28 and TRBJ2-5; unclear D gene. Germline lookup yields CDR1 MDHEN and CDR2 SYDVKM. This CDR3 has 15 residues. V dropped 2 bases and J dropped 1 base, with 11 bases sitting between them. CDR3 loop: CASSLPHGTQETQYF. The CDR3 nucleotides read TGTGCCAGCAGTTTACCCCACGGAACCCAAGAGACCCAGTACTTC.

This clone was observed a handful of times. The CDR3 DNA reads as TGTGCCAGCCGAACGCGCGGGGTCACAGATACGCAGTATTTT. Residues: CASRTRGVTDTQYF. This chain joins TRBV6-5 and TRBJ2-3; possibly TRBD2 for D (6 bases). V was trimmed by 8 bases and J by 2 bases, leaving 14 bases between them. The CDR3 extends over 14 amino acids. Germline V gene lookup returns CDR1 MNHEY and CDR2 SVGAGI.

The CDR3 region is CASSLFVDRWTSGSNEQFF. CDR3 in DNA: TGTGCCAGCAGTTTATTTGTGGACAGATGGACTAGCGGGAGTAATGAGCAGTTCTTC. The chain carries TRBV28 and TRBJ2-1, with 13 bases matching TRBD2. The trim removed 1 base at V and 7 bases at J, leaving 13 bases unmatched. CDR1 is MDHEN, CDR2 SYDVKM, per germline. The CDR3 is made up of 19 amino acids.

V usage is TRBV15 and J usage is TRBJ2-7; D not certain. V dropped 0 bases and J dropped 2 bases, with 8 bases sitting between them. CDR1 is LNHNV, CDR2 YYDKDF, per germline (reference sequence). The CDR3 runs 14 residues. The CDR3 sequence is CATSRDKGPYEQYF. DNA for the CDR3: TGTGCCACCAGCAGAGATAAGGGCCCCTACGAGCAGTACTTC. The whole variable domain, remainder taken from reference TRBV15 and TRBJ2-7, is DAMVIQNPRYQVTQFGKPVTLSCSQTLNHNVMYWYQQKSSQAPKLLFHYYDKDFNNEADTPDNFQSRRPNTSFCFLDIRSPGLGDTAMYLCATSRDKGPYEQYFGPGTRLTVT.

The chain is built from TRBV5-4 and TRBJ2-1; D remains ambiguous. Germline V lookup: CDR1 SGHNT, CDR2 YYREEE (reference sequence). The CDR3 length is 13 residues. V lost 2 bases and J lost 8, with 11 bases in between. CDR3 sequence reads: CASSLDPLDEQFF. Here the CDR3 DNA reads TGTGCCAGCAGCTTAGACCCGCTCGATGAGCAGTTCTTC.

V gene TRBV7-8 combines with J gene TRBJ1-4; weak D call: TRBD1 (6 bases). Germline V gene lookup returns CDR1 SGHVS and CDR2 FQNEAQ. This CDR3 has 17 amino acids. Trimming stripped 3 bases from V and 2 bases from J, with 16 bases between. The CDR3 region has the DNA TGTGCCAGCAGCTTTACAGGGTTCTTCTCGACTAATGAAAAACTGTTTTTT. It specifies CASSFTGFFSTNEKLFF.

The V gene is TRBV7-6, the J gene TRBJ2-1; weak D call: TRBD1 (5 bases). Trimming shortened V by 5 bases and J by 2 bases, and 13 bases separated the two germline ends. Germline values: CDR1 SGHVS, CDR2 FNYEAQ. The CDR3 runs 15 residues. The DNA for the CDR3 is TGTGCCAGCAGCCCCCAGGGCGAACCCTACAATGAGCAGTTCTTC. Translating gives CASSPQGEPYNEQFF.

This clone was counted a few times. The rearrangement uses TRBV7-2 and TRBJ2-3, with 9 positions matching TRBD2. CDR1 SGHTA and CDR2 FQGNSA come from the germline V gene. Unmatched junction bases numbered 6, after V lost 5 bases and J lost 3 bases. This CDR3 spans 15 amino acids. The DNA of the CDR3 is TGTGCCAGCAGCCCGGTCCTAGCGGGAACAGATACGCAGTATTTT. It specifies CASSPVLAGTDTQYF.

The rearrangement uses TRBV7-6 and TRBJ2-3; D is perhaps TRBD1 (7 bases). V lost 5 bases to trimming and J lost 5 bases, with 23 bases between them. CDR1 is SGHVS and CDR2 is FNYEAQ in the germline V gene. The CDR3 runs 17 residues. The CDR3 DNA reads TGTGCCAGCAGCGCCAGGGGGGAGAGCAAGGGTGGAGATACGCAGTATTTT. Translation gives CASSARGESKGGDTQYF.

In this sample, this clone turned up a few times. The chain is built from TRBV6-5 and TRBJ2-5; D may match TRBD1 or TRBD2 (5 bases each). Germline V gives CDR1 MNHEY, CDR2 SVGAGI. The CDR3 loop spans 14 amino acids. Trimming pared 6 bases from V and 3 bases from J, leaving 14 bases between. This CDR3 is CASRRDAMKETQYF. CDR3 coding DNA: TGTGCCAGCAGAAGGGACGCCATGAAAGAGACCCAGTACTTC.

The rearrangement uses TRBV10-1 and TRBJ2-1; 16 bases agree with TRBD2. Trimming at V came to 3 bases and at J to 16 bases, leaving 15 bases not matched to a gene. The CDR3 covers 17 residues. The germline gives CDR1 WNHNN, CDR2 SYGVQD (reference sequence). Here the CDR3 reads CASSELPGLAGGPDRFF. The CDR3 nucleotides are TGCGCCAGCAGTGAACTCCCGGGACTAGCGGGAGGGCCGGATCGTTTCTTC.

This clone was detected a few times. The gene calls are TRBV11-2 and TRBJ2-7; D is possibly TRBD2 (6 bases). CDR1 is SGHAT, CDR2 FQNNGV, per germline. The CDR3 covers 14 residues. V lost 5 bases and J lost 6, with 17 bases in between. DNA of the CDR3: TGTGCCAGCAGCCTAAGGTTGGAGGGATCCGAGCAGTACTTC. Its protein product is CASSLRLEGSEQYF. The full variable domain, completed using reference TRBV11-2 and TRBJ2-7, is EAGVAQSPRYKIIEKRQSVAFWCNPISGHATLYWYQQILGQGPKLLIQFQNNGVVDDSQLPKDRFSAERLKGVDSTLKIQPAKLEDSAVYLCASSLRLEGSEQYFGPGTRLTVT.

V is TRBV6-1 and J is TRBJ1-2, with 8 nucleotides matching TRBD1. V lost 7 bases and J lost 4; bases outside the gene matches: 11. CDR1 is MNHNS and CDR2 is SASEGT in the germline V gene. The CDR3 consists of 15 residues. CDR3 protein: CASTPDRVILYGYTF. The CDR3 nucleotides are TGTGCCAGCACCCCGGACAGGGTAATTCTCTATGGCTACACCTTC.

The rearrangement links TRBV11-2 to TRBJ2-7, with D tentatively TRBD1 or TRBD2 (6 bases each). Trimming removed 7 bases at V and 6 bases at J, with 22 bases between. CDR3 length equals 15 residues. Germline V lookup: CDR1 SGHAT, CDR2 FQNNGV. CDR3 in amino acids: CASTFYGGHEREQYF. The DNA of the CDR3 is TGTGCCAGCACCTTTTATGGGGGGCATGAACGCGAGCAGTACTTC. Filled out from reference TRBV11-2 and TRBJ2-7, the complete variable domain reads EAGVAQSPRYKIIEKRQSVAFWCNPISGHATLYWYQQILGQGPKLLIQFQNNGVVDDSQLPKDRFSAERLKGVDSTLKIQPAKLEDSAVYLCASTFYGGHEREQYFGPGTRLTVT.

The chain has TRBV6-6 and TRBJ1-1; 7 bases agree with TRBD1. Trimming at V came to 6 bases and at J to 6 bases, leaving 7 bases not matched to a gene. The germline gives CDR1 MNHNY, CDR2 SVGAGI (reference sequence). This CDR3 is built from 13 residues. DNA of the CDR3: TGTGCCAGCAGACAGGGGTTAACCTCTGAAGCTTTCTTT. This codes for CASRQGLTSEAFF.

The V gene is TRBV7-2, the J gene TRBJ2-7; the match to TRBD1 covers 10 bases. Germline CDR1 is SGHTA and CDR2 is FQGNSA. V lost 4 bases and J lost 3; bases outside the gene matches: 3. CDR3 length: 14 residues. CDR3: CASSYRDRGYEQYF. DNA of the CDR3: TGTGCCAGCAGCTACCGGGACAGGGGCTACGAGCAGTACTTC.

The chain recombines TRBV4-2 with TRBJ2-7; D ambiguous. There are 11 residues in the CDR3. Between the trimmed V and J ends, which lost 1 base and 5 bases, there was a span of 3 bases. Germline loops: CDR1 LGHNA, CDR2 YNFKEQ. CDR3 sequence reads: CASSQGHEQYF. The DNA of the CDR3 is TGTGCCAGCAGCCAAGGCCACGAGCAGTACTTC.

The rearrangement links TRBV5-1 to TRBJ2-2; D unclear. The length of the CDR3 is 16 residues. Looked up from germline, CDR1 is SGHRS and CDR2 is YFSETQ. Between the trimmed V and J ends, which lost 1 base and 4 bases, there was a span of 14 bases. The CDR3 sequence is CASSLSDPLPTGELFF. The DNA for the CDR3 is TGCGCCAGCAGCTTGTCGGACCCACTCCCCACCGGGGAGCTGTTTTTT.

This clone was counted a few times. The CDR3 nucleotides are TGTGCCAGCAGTGAAGCTGGGCTGGACTCCTACAATGAGCAGTTCTTC. As protein: CASSEAGLDSYNEQFF. This rearrangement joins TRBV2 to TRBJ2-1; D is uncertain. The ends were cut back, 0 bases at V and 0 bases at J, with 9 bases in the middle. The germline V gene encodes CDR1 SNHLY and CDR2 FYNNEI. The CDR3 runs to 16 residues.